The 3 T cell receptor beta chains listed next were all sequenced from one sample in a study of blood T cell repertoires in COVID-19. The repertoire was sequenced with immunoSEQ multiplex PCR; TCRdb's copy has only in-frame clones and lacks some. The table shows 360,000 or so clones, with roughly 86% occurring only once. The sample was PBMCs or T cells enriched from blood (not recorded which). The receptors derive from a woman aged 25-40 years who had been exposed to COVID-19.

The chain combines TRBV28 with TRBJ2-3; no reliable D call. Germline V gives CDR1 MDHEN, CDR2 SYDVKM. The CDR3 length is 15 residues. Between the trimmed V and J ends, which lost 3 bases and 0 bases, there was a span of 10 bases. The CDR3 region is CASSFWSTSTDTQYF. For the CDR3, the DNA is TGTGCCAGCAGTTTTTGGTCAACTAGCACAGATACGCAGTATTTT. The full variable domain, completed using reference TRBV28 and TRBJ2-3, is DVKVTQSSRYLVKRTGEKVFLECVQDMDHENMFWYRQDPGLGLRLIYFSYDVKMKEKGDIPEGYSVSREKKERFSLILESASTNQTSMYLCASSFWSTSTDTQYFGPGTRLTVL.

This chain uses TRBV28 with TRBJ1-2; the D is unclear. In germline, CDR1 is MDHEN, CDR2 SYDVKM. The CDR3 contains 13 residues. The germline V and J ends were trimmed by 3 bases and 3 bases, with 8 bases remaining between them. The CDR3 DNA sequence: TGTGCCAGCAGTTTCGACACCGACTATGGCTACACCTTC. It translates to CASSFDTDYGYTF.

The V call is TRBV25-1, the J call TRBJ2-3, with D maybe TRBD2 (6 bases). The V end lost 1 base, the J end lost 4 bases, and 15 bases lay between the germline ends. The CDR3 is 16 amino acids. Per the germline V gene, CDR1 is MGHDK and CDR2 is SYGVNS. In DNA form, the CDR3 reads TGTGCCAGCAGTGAATGGGCGTTGGGGGGTGCAGATACGCAGTATTTT. Translating it yields CASSEWALGGADTQYF. Together with reference TRBV25-1 and TRBJ2-3, the CDR3 gives the full variable domain: EADIYQTPRYLVIGTGKKITLECSQTMGHDKMYWYQQDPGMELHLIHYSYGVNSTEKGDLSSESTVSRIRTEHFPLTLESARPSHTSQYLCASSEWALGGADTQYFGPGTRLTVL.